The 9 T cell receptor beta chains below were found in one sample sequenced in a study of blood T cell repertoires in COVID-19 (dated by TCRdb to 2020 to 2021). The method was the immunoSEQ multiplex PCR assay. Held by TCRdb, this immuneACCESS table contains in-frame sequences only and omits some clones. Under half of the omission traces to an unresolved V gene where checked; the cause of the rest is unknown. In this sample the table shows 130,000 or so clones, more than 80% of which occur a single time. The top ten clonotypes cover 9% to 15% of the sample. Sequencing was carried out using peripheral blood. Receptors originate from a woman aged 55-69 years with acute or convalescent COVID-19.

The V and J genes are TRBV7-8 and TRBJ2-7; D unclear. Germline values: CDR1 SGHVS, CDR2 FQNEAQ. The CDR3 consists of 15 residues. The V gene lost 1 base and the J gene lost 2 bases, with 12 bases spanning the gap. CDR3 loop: CASSLGPLPTYEQYF. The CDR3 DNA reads TGTGCCAGCAGCTTAGGGCCCCTTCCAACCTACGAGCAGTACTTC. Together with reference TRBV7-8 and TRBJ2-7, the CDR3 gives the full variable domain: GAGVSQSPRYKVAKRGQDVALRCDPISGHVSLFWYQQALGQGPEFLTYFQNEAQLDKSGLPSDRFFAERPEGSVSTLKIQRTQQEDSAVYLCASSLGPLPTYEQYFGPGTRLTVT.

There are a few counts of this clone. In nucleotides, the CDR3 is TGCGCCAGCAGCTTGGCCACCGGGGCGAACACCGGGGAGCTGTTTTTT. It codes for CASSLATGANTGELFF. The chain combines TRBV5-1 with TRBJ2-2; D is perhaps TRBD2 (5 bases). The CDR3 length is 16 residues. The V end lost 0 bases, the J end lost 0 bases, and 9 bases lay between the germline ends. CDR1 and CDR2 from the germline V gene are SGHRS and YFSETQ.

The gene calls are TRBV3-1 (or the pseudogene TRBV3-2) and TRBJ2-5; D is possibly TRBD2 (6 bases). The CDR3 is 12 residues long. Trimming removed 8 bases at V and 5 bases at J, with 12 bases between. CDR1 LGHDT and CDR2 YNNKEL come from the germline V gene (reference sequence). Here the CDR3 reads CASAGPMETQYF. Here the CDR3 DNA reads TGTGCCAGCGCGGGACCTATGGAGACCCAGTACTTC.

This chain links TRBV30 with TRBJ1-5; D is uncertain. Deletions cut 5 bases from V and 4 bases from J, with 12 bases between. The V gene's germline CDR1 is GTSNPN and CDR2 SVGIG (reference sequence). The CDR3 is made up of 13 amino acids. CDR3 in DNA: TGTGCCTGGGATGAGGCCTTTAATCAGCCCCAGCATTTT. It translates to CAWDEAFNQPQHF.

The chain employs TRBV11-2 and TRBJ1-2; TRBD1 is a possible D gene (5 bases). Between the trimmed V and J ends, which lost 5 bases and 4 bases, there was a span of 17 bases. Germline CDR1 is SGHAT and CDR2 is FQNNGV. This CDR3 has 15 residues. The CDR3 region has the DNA TGTGCCAGCAGCGGACATCTGGGCGGAATCTATGGCTACACCTTC. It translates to CASSGHLGGIYGYTF.

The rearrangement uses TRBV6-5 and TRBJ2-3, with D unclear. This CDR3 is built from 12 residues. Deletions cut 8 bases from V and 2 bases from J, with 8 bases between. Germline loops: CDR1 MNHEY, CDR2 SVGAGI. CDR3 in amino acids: CASVAFTDTQYF. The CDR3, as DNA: TGTGCCAGCGTGGCTTTCACAGATACGCAGTATTTT.

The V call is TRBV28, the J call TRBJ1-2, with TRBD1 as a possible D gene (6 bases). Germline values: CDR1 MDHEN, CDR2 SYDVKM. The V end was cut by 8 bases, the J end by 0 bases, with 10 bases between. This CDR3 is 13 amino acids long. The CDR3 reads CASLGASNYGYTF. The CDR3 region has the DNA TGTGCCAGCCTGGGGGCTTCTAACTATGGCTACACCTTC.

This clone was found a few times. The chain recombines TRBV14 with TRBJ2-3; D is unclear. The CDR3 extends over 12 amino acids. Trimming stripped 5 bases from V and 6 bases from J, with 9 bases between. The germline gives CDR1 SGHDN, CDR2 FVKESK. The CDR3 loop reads CASSFRVDTQYF. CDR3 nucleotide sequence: TGTGCCAGCAGCTTCCGGGTGGATACGCAGTATTTT.

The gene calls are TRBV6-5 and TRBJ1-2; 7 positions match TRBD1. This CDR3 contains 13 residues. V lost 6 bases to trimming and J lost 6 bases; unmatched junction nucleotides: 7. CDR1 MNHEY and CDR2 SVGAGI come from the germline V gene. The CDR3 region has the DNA TGTGCCAGCAGCCAAGGCAGGGGGGATGGCTACACCTTC. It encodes CASSQGRGDGYTF.